This T cell receptor (beta chain) came from a study of blood T cell repertoires in COVID-19. Overall study context: Samples came from the United States, Italy and Spain, spanning acute and convalescent COVID-19.

The CDR3 has 17 residues. CDR1 and CDR2 (germline): SGDLS, YYNGEE. Deletions cut 0 bases from V and 0 bases from J, with 10 bases between. The protocol was immunoSEQ multiplex PCR, while the TCRdb copy is restricted to in-frame clones and leaves out a portion. This sample carries 110,000 to 150,000 clones, 80% to 85% of them seen once, and the ten largest clones take less than 4.5%. The V and J genes are TRBV9 and TRBJ1-6; D not certain. The receptor was isolated from a woman older than 75 with acute or convalescent COVID-19. The specimen was peripheral blood. The chain's CDR3 is CASSVGHSSSYNSPLHF. The DNA for the CDR3 is TGTGCCAGCAGCGTAGGCCACAGCAGCTCCTATAATTCACCCCTCCACTTT.